This T cell receptor beta chain emerged from a study of shared clonotypes between healthy human individuals. Study at large: Three plates were used per donor for CD4 naive, three for CD4 memory, two for CD8 naive and one for CD8 memory.

Data came from immunoSEQ multiplex PCR; TCRdb stores just in-frame clones and leaves some out. Of millions of clones listed, 85% to 95% are singletons. Looked up from germline, CDR1 is LNHDA and CDR2 is SQIVND (reference sequence). Trimming cost V 9 bases and J 4 bases, with 16 bases left between them. CDR3 length: 13 residues. The chain recombines TRBV19 with TRBJ2-7; D unclear. The TCR comes from a young man in good health. The specimen was naive CD4+ T cells sorted from blood. Subset: CD45RA+ positively selected. CDR3 sequence (DNA): TGTGCCAGCAGTCAGACGGCGGCGTACGAGCAGTACTTC. Translation: CASSQTAAYEQYF.